This T cell receptor beta chain was sequenced for a study of cytotoxic CD8 clonotypes in ibrutinib-treated CLL. Some clones are missing from TCRdb's copy, which holds only in-frame ones; the method was immunoSEQ multiplex PCR. The sample includes some 130,000 clones, roughly 84% of them seen just once. The CDR3 has 16 residues. CDR1 is SEHNR and CDR2 is FQNEAQ in the germline V gene (reference sequence). V shed 3 bases and J shed 0 bases, with 15 bases lying between them. This chain links TRBV7-9 with TRBJ2-7; D not resolved. The sequencing used PBMCs, collected after 24 months of ibrutinib treatment. The sequence was collected from a human donor with chronic lymphocytic leukemia. CDR3 sequence: CASSFGGPTGSYEQYF. The CDR3 DNA sequence: TGTGCCAGCAGCTTCGGCGGCCCCACCGGCTCCTACGAGCAGTACTTC.